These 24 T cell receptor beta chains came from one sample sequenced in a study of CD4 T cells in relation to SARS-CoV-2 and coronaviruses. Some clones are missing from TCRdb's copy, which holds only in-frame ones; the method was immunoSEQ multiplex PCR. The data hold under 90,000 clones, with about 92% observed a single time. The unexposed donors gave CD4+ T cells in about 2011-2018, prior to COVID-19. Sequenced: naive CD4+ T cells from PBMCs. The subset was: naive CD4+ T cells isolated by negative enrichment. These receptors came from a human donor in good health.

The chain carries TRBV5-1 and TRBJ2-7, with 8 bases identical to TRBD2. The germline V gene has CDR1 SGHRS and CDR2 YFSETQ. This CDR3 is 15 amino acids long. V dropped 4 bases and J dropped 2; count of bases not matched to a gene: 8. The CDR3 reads CASSPLTGGAYEQYF. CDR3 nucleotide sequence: TGCGCCAGCAGCCCCTTAACCGGGGGGGCCTACGAGCAGTACTTC.

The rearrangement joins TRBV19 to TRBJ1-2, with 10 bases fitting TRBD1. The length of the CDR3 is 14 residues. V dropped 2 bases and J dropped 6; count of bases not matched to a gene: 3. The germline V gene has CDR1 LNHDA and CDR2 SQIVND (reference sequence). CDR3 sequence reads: CASSIRDRGNGYTF. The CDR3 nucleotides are TGTGCCAGTAGTATAAGGGACAGGGGAAATGGCTACACCTTC.

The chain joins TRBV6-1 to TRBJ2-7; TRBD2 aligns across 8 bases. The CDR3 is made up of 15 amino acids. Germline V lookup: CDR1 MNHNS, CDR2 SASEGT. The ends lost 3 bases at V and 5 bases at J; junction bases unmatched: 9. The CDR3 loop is CASSETGFGRDEQYF. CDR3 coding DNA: TGTGCCAGCAGTGAGACAGGATTCGGGAGGGACGAGCAGTACTTC.

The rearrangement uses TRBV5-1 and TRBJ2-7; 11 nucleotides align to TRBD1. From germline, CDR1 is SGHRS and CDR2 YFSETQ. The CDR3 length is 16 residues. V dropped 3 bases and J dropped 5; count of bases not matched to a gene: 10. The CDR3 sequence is CASSSGTGGITNEQYF. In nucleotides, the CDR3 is TGCGCCAGCAGCTCCGGGACAGGGGGAATTACGAACGAGCAGTACTTC. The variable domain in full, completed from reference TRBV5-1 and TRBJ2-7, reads KAGVTQTPRYLIKTRGQQVTLSCSPISGHRSVSWYQQTPGQGLQFLFEYFSETQRNKGNFPGRFSGRQFSNSRSEMNVSTLELGDSALYLCASSSGTGGITNEQYFGPGTRLTVT.

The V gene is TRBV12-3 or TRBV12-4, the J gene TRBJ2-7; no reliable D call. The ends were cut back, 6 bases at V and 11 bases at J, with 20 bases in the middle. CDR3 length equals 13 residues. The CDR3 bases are TGTGCCAGCAGCTCTATGGCTCCCTTGTCCAAGTACTTC. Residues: CASSSMAPLSKYF.

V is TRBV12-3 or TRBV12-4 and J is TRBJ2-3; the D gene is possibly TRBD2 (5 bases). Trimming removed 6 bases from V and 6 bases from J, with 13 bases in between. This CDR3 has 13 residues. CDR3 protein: CASSLRRRDTQYF. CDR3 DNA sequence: TGTGCCAGCAGCCTGAGGAGGCGGGATACGCAGTATTTT.

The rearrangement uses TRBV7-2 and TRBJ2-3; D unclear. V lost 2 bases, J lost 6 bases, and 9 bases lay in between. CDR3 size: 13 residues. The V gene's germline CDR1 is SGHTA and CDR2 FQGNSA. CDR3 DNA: TGTGCCAGCAGCTTAAACCTCATGGATACGCAGTATTTT. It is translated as CASSLNLMDTQYF.

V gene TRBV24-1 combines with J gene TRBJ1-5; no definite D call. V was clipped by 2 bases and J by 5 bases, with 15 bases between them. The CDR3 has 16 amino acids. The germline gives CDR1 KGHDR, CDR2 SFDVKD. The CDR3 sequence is CATSDWANIIDQPQHF. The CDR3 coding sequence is TGTGCCACCAGTGATTGGGCCAATATAATCGATCAGCCCCAGCATTTT.

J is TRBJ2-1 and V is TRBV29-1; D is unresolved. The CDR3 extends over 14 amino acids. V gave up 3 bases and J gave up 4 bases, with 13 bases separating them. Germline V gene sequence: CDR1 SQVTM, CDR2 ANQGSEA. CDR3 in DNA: TGCAGCGTTGAGGGCGTGGTACCTTACAATGAGCAGTTCTTC. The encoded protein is CSVEGVVPYNEQFF.

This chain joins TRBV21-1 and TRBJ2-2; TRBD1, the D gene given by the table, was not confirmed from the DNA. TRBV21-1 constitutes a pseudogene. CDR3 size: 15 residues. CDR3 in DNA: TGTGCCAGCAGCACTAAACCAGGGAACACCGGGGAGCTGTTTTTT. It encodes CASSTKPGNTGELFF.

This CDR3 reads CASSLERQVFEQYF. For the CDR3, the DNA is TGTGCCAGCAGCTTAGAACGTCAGGTCTTCGAGCAGTACTTC. The chain has TRBV11-2 and TRBJ2-7; D is ambiguous. CDR3 length: 14 amino acids. Germline V lookup: CDR1 SGHAT, CDR2 FQNNGV. V was cut by 0 bases and J by 6 bases, with 12 bases left in between.

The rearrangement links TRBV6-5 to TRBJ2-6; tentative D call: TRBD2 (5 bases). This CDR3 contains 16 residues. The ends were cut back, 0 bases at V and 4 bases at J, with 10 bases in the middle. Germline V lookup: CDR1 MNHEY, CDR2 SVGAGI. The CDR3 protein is CASSYSIGVGANVLTF. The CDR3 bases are TGTGCCAGCAGTTACTCGATCGGGGTCGGGGCCAACGTCCTGACTTTC.

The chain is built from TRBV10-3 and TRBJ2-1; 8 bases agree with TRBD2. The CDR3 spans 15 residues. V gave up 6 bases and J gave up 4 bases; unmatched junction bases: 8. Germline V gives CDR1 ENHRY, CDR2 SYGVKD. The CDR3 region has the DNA TGTGCCATCAGGGAAAGCGGGAGTCGGTACAATGAGCAGTTCTTC. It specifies CAIRESGSRYNEQFF.

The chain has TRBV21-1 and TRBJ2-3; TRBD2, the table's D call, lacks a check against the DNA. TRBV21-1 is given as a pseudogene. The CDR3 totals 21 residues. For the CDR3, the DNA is TGTGCCAGCAGCAAATTTTTTTTGTGGGAAAACTCCCCGAGGGGCACAGATACGCAGTATTTT. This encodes CASSKFFLWENSPRGTDTQYF.

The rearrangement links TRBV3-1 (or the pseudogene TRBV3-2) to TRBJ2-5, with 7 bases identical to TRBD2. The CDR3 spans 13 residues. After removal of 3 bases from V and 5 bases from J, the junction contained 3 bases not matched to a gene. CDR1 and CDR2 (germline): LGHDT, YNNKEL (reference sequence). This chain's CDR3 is CASSQQGGETQYF. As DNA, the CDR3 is TGTGCCAGCAGCCAGCAGGGAGGGGAGACCCAGTACTTC.

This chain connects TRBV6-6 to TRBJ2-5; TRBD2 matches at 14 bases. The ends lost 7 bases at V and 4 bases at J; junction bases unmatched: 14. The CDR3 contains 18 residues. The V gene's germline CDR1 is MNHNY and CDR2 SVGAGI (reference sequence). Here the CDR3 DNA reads TGTGCCAGCACCCGATCCGGGACTAGCGGGAGTGTTGGAGAGACCCAGTACTTC. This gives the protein CASTRSGTSGSVGETQYF.

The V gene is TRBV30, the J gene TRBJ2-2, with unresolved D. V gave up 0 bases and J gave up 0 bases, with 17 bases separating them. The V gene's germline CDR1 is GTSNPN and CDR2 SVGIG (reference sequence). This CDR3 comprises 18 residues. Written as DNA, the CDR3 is TGTGCCTGGAGTGTCCCGAGGACGCAGCCTTCGAACACCGGGGAGCTGTTTTTT. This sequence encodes CAWSVPRTQPSNTGELFF. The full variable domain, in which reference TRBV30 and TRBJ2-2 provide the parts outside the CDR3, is SQTIHQWPATLVQPVGSPLSLECTVEGTSNPNLYWYRQAAGRGLQLLFYSVGIGQISSEVPQNLSASRPQDRQFILSSKKLLLSDSGFYLCAWSVPRTQPSNTGELFFGEGSRLTVL.

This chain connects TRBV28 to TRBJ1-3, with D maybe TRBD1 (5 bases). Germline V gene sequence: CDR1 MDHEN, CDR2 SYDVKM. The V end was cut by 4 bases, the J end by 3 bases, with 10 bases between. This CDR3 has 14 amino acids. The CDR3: CASSSPTDGNTIYF. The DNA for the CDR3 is TGTGCCAGCAGTTCCCCGACAGATGGAAACACCATATATTTT.

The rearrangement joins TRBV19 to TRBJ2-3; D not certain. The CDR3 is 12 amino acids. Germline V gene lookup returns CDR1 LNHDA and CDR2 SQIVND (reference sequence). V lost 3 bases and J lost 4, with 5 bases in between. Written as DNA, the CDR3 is TGTGCCAGTAGTATGATTTCAGATACGCAGTATTTT. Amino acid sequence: CASSMISDTQYF.

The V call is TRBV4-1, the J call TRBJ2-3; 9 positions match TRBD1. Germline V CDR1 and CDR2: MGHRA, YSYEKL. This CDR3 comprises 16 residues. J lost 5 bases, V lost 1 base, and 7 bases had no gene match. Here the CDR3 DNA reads TGCGCCAGCAGCCAAGTGGACAGGGGTAGTGGAGATACGCAGTATTTT. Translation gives CASSQVDRGSGDTQYF.

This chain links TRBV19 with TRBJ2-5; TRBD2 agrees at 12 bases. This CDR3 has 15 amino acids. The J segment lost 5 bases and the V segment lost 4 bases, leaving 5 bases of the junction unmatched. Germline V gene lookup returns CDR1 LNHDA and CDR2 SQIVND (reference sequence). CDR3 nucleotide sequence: TGTGCCAGTAGTACGACTAGCGGGAGAATGGAGACCCAGTACTTC. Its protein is CASSTTSGRMETQYF.

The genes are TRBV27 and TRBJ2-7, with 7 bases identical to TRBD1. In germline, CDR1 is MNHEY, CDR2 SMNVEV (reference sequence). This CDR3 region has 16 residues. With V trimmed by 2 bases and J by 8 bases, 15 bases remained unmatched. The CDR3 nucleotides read TGTGCCAGCAGTTTAAGGGACAGAGCCATGCCGGGCCAGCAGTACTTC. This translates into CASSLRDRAMPGQQYF.

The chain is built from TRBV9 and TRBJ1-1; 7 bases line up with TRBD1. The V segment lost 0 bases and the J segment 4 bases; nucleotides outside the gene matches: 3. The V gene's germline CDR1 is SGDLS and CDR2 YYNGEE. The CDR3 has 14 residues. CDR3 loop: CASSVAGTVTEAFF. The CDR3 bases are TGTGCCAGCAGCGTAGCCGGGACAGTCACTGAAGCTTTCTTT.

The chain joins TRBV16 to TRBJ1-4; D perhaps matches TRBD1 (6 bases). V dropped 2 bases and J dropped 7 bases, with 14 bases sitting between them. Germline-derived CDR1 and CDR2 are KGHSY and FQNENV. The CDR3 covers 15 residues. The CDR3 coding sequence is TGTGCCAGCAGCCAACCGACAGGCGGGGGTGAAAAACTGTTTTTT. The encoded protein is CASSQPTGGGEKLFF.